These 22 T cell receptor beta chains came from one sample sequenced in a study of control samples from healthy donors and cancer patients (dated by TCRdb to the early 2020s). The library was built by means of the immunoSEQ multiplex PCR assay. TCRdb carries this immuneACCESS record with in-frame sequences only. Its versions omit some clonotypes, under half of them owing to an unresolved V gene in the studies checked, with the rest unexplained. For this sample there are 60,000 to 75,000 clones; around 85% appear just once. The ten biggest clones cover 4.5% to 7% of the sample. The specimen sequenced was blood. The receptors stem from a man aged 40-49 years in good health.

Here the CDR3 DNA reads TGTGCCAGCAGTACGAATCGACAGGTCAACACTGAAGCTTTCTTT. Translation gives CASSTNRQVNTEAFF. The chain joins TRBV28 to TRBJ1-1; a possible D gene is TRBD1 (6 bases). Per germline, CDR1 MDHEN and CDR2 SYDVKM. V lost 5 bases and J 2 bases, leaving 15 bases between the germline ends. The CDR3 covers 15 residues.

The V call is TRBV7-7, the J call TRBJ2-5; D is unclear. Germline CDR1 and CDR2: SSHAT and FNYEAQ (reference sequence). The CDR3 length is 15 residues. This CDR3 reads CASCDGRSHQETQYF. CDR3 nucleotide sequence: TGTGCTAGCTGCGATGGGCGGAGCCACCAAGAGACCCAGTACTTC.

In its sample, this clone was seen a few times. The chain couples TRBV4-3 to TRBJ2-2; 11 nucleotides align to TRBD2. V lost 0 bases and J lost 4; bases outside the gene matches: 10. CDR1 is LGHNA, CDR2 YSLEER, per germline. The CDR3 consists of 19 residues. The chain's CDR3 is CASSQDVLAGGRVTGELFF. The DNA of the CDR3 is TGCGCCAGCAGCCAAGATGTGCTAGCGGGGGGCCGGGTCACCGGGGAGCTGTTTTTT.

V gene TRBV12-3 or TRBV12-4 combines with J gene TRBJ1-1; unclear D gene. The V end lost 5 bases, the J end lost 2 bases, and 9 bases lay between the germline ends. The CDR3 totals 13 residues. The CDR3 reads CASSRGFNTEAFF. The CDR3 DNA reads TGTGCCAGCAGTCGGGGATTCAACACTGAAGCTTTCTTT.

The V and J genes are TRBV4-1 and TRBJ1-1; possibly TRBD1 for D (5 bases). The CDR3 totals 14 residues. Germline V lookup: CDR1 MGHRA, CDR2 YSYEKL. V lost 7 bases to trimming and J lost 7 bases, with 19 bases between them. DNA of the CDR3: TGCGCCAGCAACTCTGCCGGGACCTACGGTGAAGCTTTCTTT. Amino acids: CASNSAGTYGEAFF.

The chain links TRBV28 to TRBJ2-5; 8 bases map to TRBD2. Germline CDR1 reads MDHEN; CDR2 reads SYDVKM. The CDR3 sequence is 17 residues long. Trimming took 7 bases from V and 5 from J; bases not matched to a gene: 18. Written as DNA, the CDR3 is TGTGCCAGCACCCACGGGGGGGCGGGCCTTCAAGGGGAGACCCAGTACTTC. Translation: CASTHGGAGLQGETQYF.

CDR3 sequence (DNA): TGTGCCAGCAGTGCGATCCAGGGGGAGAGGCAGTACTTC. Residues: CASSAIQGERQYF. V and J are TRBV6-4 and TRBJ2-7, with TRBD1 matching 7 bases. With 4 bases clipped from V and 9 bases from J, the junction kept 9 bases outside the gene matches. Germline values: CDR1 MRHNA, CDR2 SNTAGT. The CDR3 is 13 residues long.

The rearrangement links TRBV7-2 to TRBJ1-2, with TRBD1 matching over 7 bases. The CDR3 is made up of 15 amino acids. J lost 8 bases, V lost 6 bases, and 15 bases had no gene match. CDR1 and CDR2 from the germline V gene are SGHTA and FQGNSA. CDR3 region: CASSSNRGTVGGYTF. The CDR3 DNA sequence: TGTGCCAGCAGTTCTAACAGGGGCACTGTCGGGGGCTACACCTTC.

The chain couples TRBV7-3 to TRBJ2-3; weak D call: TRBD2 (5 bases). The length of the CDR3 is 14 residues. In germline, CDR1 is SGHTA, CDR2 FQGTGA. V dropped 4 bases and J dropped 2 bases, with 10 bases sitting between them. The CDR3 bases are TGTGCCAGCAGCTCGACCGGGATCACAGATACGCAGTATTTT. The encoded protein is CASSSTGITDTQYF.

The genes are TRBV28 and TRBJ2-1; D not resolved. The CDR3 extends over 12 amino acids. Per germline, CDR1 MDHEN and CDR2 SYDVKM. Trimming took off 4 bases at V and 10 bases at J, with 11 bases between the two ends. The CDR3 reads CASSSDGREQFF. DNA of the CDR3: TGTGCCAGCAGTTCGGACGGCAGGGAGCAGTTCTTC.

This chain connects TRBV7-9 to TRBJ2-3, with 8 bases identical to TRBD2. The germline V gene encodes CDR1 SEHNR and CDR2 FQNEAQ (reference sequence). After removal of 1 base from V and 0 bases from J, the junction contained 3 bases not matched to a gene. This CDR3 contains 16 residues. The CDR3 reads CASSLGLAISTDTQYF. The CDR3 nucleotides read TGTGCCAGCAGCTTAGGACTAGCGATTAGCACAGATACGCAGTATTTT.

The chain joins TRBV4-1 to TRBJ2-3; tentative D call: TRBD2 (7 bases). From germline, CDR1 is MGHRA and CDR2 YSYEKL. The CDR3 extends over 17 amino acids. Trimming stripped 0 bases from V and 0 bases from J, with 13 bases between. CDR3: CASSQDWGGGSTDTQYF. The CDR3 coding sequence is TGCGCCAGCAGCCAAGATTGGGGGGGCGGAAGCACAGATACGCAGTATTTT.

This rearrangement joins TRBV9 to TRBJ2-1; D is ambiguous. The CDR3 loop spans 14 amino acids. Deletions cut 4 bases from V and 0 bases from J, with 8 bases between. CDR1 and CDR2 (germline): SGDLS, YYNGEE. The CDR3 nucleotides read TGTGCCAGCAGCCCGCCCAGCTCCTACAATGAGCAGTTCTTC. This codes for CASSPPSSYNEQFF.

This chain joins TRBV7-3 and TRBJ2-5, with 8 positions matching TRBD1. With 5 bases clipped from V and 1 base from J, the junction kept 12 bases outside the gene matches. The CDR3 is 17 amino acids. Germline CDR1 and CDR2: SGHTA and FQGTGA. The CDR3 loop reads CASSATGGTWVQETQYF. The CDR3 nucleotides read TGTGCCAGCAGCGCAACAGGGGGAACATGGGTCCAAGAGACCCAGTACTTC. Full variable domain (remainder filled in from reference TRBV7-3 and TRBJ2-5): GAGVSQTPSNKVTEKGKYVELRCDPISGHTALYWYRQSLGQGPEFLIYFQGTGAADDSGLPNDRFFAVRPEGSVSTLKIQRTERGDSAVYLCASSATGGTWVQETQYFGPGTRLLVL.

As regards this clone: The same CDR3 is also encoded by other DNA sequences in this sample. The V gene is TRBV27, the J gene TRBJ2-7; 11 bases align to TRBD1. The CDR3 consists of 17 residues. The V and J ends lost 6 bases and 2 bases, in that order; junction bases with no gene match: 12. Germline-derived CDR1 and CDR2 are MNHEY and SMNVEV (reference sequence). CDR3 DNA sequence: TGTGCCAGCAGGCGGATTCCAGGGACAGGGGGAGCCTACGAGCAGTACTTC. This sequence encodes CASRRIPGTGGAYEQYF.

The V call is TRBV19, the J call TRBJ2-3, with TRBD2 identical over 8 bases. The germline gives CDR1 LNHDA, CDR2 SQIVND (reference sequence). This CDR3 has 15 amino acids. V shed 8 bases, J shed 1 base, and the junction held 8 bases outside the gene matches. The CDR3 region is CASSTPGLGTDTQYF. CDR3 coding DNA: TGTGCCAGTTCTACACCGGGACTAGGCACAGATACGCAGTATTTT.

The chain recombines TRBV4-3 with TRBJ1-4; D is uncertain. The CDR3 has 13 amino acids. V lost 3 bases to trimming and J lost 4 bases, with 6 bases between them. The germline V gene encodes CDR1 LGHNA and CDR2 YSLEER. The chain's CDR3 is CASSQDLNEKLFF. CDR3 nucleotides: TGCGCCAGCAGCCAGGACCTTAATGAAAAACTGTTTTTT.

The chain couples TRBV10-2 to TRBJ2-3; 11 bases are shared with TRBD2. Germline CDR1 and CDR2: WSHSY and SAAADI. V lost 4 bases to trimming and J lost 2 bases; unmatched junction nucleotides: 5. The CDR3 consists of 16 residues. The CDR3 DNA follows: TGCGCCAGCAGTGGGCCGACTAGCGGGGTCACAGATACGCAGTATTTT. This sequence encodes CASSGPTSGVTDTQYF.

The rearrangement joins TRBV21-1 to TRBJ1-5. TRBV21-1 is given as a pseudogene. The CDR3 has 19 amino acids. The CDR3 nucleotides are TGTGCCAGCAGCAAAGTTGTCCGCCTCGGTGGCCCGGGGAATCAGCCCCAGCATTTT. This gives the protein CASSKVVRLGGPGNQPQHF.

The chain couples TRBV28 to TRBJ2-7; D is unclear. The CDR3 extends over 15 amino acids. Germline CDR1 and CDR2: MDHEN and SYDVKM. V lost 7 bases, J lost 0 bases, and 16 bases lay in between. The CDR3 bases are TGTGCCAGCATTAACCGAGACCCTAGCTCCTACGAGCAGTACTTC. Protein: CASINRDPSSYEQYF.

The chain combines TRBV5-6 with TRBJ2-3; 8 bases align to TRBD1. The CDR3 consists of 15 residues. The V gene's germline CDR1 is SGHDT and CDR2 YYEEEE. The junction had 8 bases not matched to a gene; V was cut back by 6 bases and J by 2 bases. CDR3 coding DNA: TGTGCCAGCATCAGGACAGGGAAAAACACAGATACGCAGTATTTT. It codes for CASIRTGKNTDTQYF.

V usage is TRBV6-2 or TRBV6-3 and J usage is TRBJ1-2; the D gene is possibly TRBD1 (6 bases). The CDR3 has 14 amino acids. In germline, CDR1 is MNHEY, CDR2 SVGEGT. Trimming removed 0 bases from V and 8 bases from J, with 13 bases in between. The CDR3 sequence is CASSYSRGVYGYTF. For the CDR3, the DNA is TGTGCCAGCAGTTACTCGAGGGGGGTATACGGCTACACCTTC.